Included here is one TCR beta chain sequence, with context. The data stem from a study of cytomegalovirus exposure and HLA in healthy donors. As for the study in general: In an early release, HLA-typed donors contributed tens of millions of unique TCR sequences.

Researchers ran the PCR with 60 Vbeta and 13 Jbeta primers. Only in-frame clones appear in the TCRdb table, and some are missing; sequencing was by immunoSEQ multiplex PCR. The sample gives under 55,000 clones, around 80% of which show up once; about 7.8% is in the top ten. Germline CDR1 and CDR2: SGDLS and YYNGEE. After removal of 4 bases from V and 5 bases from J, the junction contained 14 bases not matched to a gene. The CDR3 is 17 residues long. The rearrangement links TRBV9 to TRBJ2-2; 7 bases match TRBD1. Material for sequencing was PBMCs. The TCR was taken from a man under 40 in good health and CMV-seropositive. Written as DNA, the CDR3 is TGTGCCAGCAGCAACAACCGACAGGGTGTGTCTACCGGGGAGCTGTTTTTT. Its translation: CASSNNRQGVSTGELFF.